This note documents a single TCR beta chain sequence. What it binds is unknown. Sorted T cells were CFSE-labeled and cultured 5 days with allogeneic regulatory or mature dendritic cells at 1:10. Clones were sequenced by immunoSEQ multiplex PCR, and TCRdb holds only the in-frame ones, with some missing. The table has more than 10,000 clones, around two thirds seen once. The data stem from a study of regulatory dendritic cells for organ transplantation. General study findings and limits: Memory CD8+ clonal expansion seemed more limited with regulatory than mature dendritic cells.

The sequenced sample was naive CD8+ T cells from blood cultured with dendritic cells. Subset noted: CD45RA+ naive T cells. The TCR comes from a human donor in good health.

CDR3 residues: CASSSTGGSAEAFF. CDR3 bases: TGTGCCAGCAGTTCAACAGGGGGAAGCGCTGAAGCTTTCTTT. The chain combines TRBV28 with TRBJ1-1; 8 bases map to TRBD1. Germline assignment: CDR1 MDHEN and CDR2 SYDVKM. Germline trimming cut 4 bases from V and 6 bases from J; bases unmatched to any gene: 7. The CDR3 contains 14 residues.